This T cell receptor beta chain was profiled in a study of T cells in Graves' hyperthyroidism and ophthalmopathy. For the study at large: Before any treatment, at initial diagnosis, peripheral blood was collected. Overall study results and limits: The model anticipated ophthalmopathy a median around 6 months pre-onset.

The investigators amplified TCR beta CDR3 regions from RNA transcripts. A first-round RT-PCR of the TCR CDR3 used the HTBI primer set. TCRdb analysed the multiplex PCR reads with MiXCR anew, one entry per CDR3 protein. The data show a few hundred thousand distinct CDR3 sequences, 15% to 18% seen once. Aged 18 to 65, the patients had hyperthyroidism that was newly diagnosed and had lasted under 2 months. About this clonotype: What it recognizes is unknown.

Per germline, CDR1 SGHVS and CDR2 FQNEAQ. J was trimmed by 0 bases and V by 0 bases; bases with no gene match: 17. The CDR3 contains 22 residues. The sequenced sample consisted of blood. This clonotype was obtained from a woman under 30 with Graves' hyperthyroidism. The chain recombines TRBV7-8 with TRBJ2-6, with TRBD2 matching 7 bases. For the CDR3, the DNA is TGTGCCAGCAGCTTAGCGCGAATGGGAGGGACGCTTTTTGGCTCTGGGGCCAACGTCCTGACTTTC. Translated, it gives CASSLARMGGTLFGSGANVLTF. Drawing the rest from reference TRBV7-8 and TRBJ2-6, the complete variable domain is GAGVSQSPRYKVAKRGQDVALRCDPISGHVSLFWYQQALGQGPEFLTYFQNEAQLDKSGLPSDRFFAERPEGSVSTLKIQRTQQEDSAVYLCASSLARMGGTLFGSGANVLTFGAGSRLTVL.